Presented here are 29 T cell receptor beta chains from one specimen sequenced in a study of blood T cells in healthy people across ages. With a J-beta primer mix and a sample-barcoded 5' primer, a second PCR ran about 6 to 11 cycles. TCRdb passed the 5' RACE reads through MiXCR, listing each CDR3 protein once. The table records approximately 830,000 distinct CDR3 sequences, 55% to 65% of them present only once. The material sequenced was blood. Receptor source: a man aged 25 to 40 in good health.

The chain is built from TRBV20-1 and TRBJ2-1; 10 nucleotides agree with TRBD2. CDR1 is DFQATT and CDR2 is SNEGSKA in the germline V gene (reference sequence). The CDR3 length is 16 residues. J was trimmed by 10 bases and V by 1 base; bases with no gene match: 13. The CDR3 here is CSARVRTLAGSKEQFF. Written as DNA, the CDR3 is TGCAGTGCTAGAGTTCGGACACTAGCGGGGTCTAAGGAGCAGTTCTTC.

This chain joins TRBV7-6 and TRBJ2-7, with 7 bases that match TRBD2. Near its end, the DNA agrees better with TRBJ2-5, so the J call may be wrong. The CDR3 sequence is 15 residues long. The germline V gene has CDR1 SGHVS and CDR2 FNYEAQ. CDR3: CASSLGGGPSETQYF. In DNA, the CDR3 is TGTGCCAGCAGCTTAGGCGGGGGACCCTCCGAGACCCAGTACTTC.

The chain combines TRBV29-1 with TRBJ2-5; possible D gene TRBD2, 6 bases. Trimming cost V 4 bases and J 11 bases, with 20 bases left between them. In germline, CDR1 is SQVTM, CDR2 ANQGSEA. The CDR3 is 13 residues long. The CDR3 reads CSVATSSYNEQYF. CDR3 bases: TGCAGCGTTGCTACTAGCTCCTACAATGAGCAGTACTTC.

This CDR3 is CASSLDPPRGVDTQYF. In nucleotides, the CDR3 is TGTGCCAGCAGCTTAGATCCCCCAAGAGGGGTAGATACGCAGTATTTT. This chain connects TRBV11-2 to TRBJ2-3; D might be TRBD1 or TRBD2, each matching 5 bases. V lost 0 bases to trimming and J lost 5 bases, with 15 bases between them. The CDR3 extends over 16 amino acids. Germline V gene lookup returns CDR1 SGHAT and CDR2 FQNNGV.

V and J are TRBV7-2 and TRBJ2-3, with a weak D call TRBD2 (6 bases). Trimming took off 4 bases at V and 9 bases at J, with 11 bases between the two ends. Germline assignment: CDR1 SGHTA and CDR2 FQGNSA. The CDR3 totals 12 residues. The CDR3 spells CASSSPGLTQYF. The CDR3 DNA follows: TGTGCCAGCAGCTCCCCGGGACTCACGCAGTATTTT.

This clonotype was counted only a few times. The chain has TRBV6-2 or TRBV6-3 and TRBJ1-5; D gene uncertain. The germline V gene has CDR1 MNHEY and CDR2 SVGEGT. Between the trimmed V and J ends, which lost 2 bases and 6 bases, there was a span of 8 bases. This CDR3 region has 13 residues. CDR3 in amino acids: CASSYERAQPQHF. For the CDR3, the DNA is TGTGCCAGCAGTTACGAGAGGGCTCAGCCCCAGCATTTT.

In its sample, this clonotype was seen a few times. The V and J genes are TRBV27 and TRBJ2-5, with D perhaps TRBD1 (5 bases). This CDR3 is built from 14 residues. From germline, CDR1 is MNHEY and CDR2 SMNVEV (reference sequence). The germline V and J ends were trimmed by 3 bases and 5 bases, with 13 bases remaining between them. The CDR3 DNA follows: TGTGCCAGCAGTTTGAGTGCAGGGCGGGAGACCCAGTACTTC. Its protein product is CASSLSAGRETQYF.

In its sample, this clonotype was seen many times. This chain joins TRBV12-3 or TRBV12-4 and TRBJ2-1, with D hard to call. The CDR3 consists of 10 residues. Trimming took 5 bases from V and 7 from J, leaving 3 bases between them. CDR3 sequence (DNA): TGTGCCAGCAGTGGGAATGAGCAGTTCTTC. Residues: CASSGNEQFF.

This chain connects TRBV7-9 to TRBJ1-2; D gene ambiguous. There are 14 residues in the CDR3. Trimming cost V 1 base and J 5 bases, with 11 bases left between them. Germline assignment: CDR1 SEHNR and CDR2 FQNEAQ (reference sequence). CDR3 in amino acids: CASSLEWTSYGYTF. CDR3 DNA: TGTGCCAGCAGCTTAGAGTGGACGAGTTATGGCTACACCTTC.

This chain uses TRBV13 with TRBJ2-5; TRBD1 is a possible D gene (6 bases). Trimming pared 5 bases from V and 1 base from J, leaving 11 bases between. The CDR3 spans 14 residues. Germline V gives CDR1 PRHDT, CDR2 FYEKMQ (reference sequence). The CDR3 sequence: CASSGDRRQETQYF. The CDR3 coding sequence is TGTGCCAGCAGCGGTGACAGGCGCCAAGAGACCCAGTACTTC.

V usage is TRBV25-1 and J usage is TRBJ2-1, with 8 bases that match TRBD2. The CDR3 sequence is 12 residues long. With 2 bases clipped from V and 15 bases from J, the junction kept 6 bases outside the gene matches. Germline CDR1 is MGHDK and CDR2 is SYGVNS. The CDR3 coding sequence is TGTGCCAGCAGTGAAGCGGGGGGCCCGGGGTTCTTC. Protein sequence: CASSEAGGPGFF.

The V and J genes are TRBV25-1 and TRBJ1-2; D ambiguous. V was pared by 2 bases and J by 7 bases, with 17 bases between. Looked up from germline, CDR1 is MGHDK and CDR2 is SYGVNS. CDR3 length: 15 amino acids. CDR3 DNA sequence: TGTGCCAGCAGTGAAAGTAAGGTGTACTCCTCTGGCTACACCTTC. This translates into CASSESKVYSSGYTF.

With respect to this clonotype: At one end the junction does not follow the germline gene, possibly because of a read error. This rearrangement joins TRBV4-2 to TRBJ2-1; D is perhaps TRBD1 (6 bases). The CDR3 loop spans 17 amino acids. Germline V gene data show CDR1 as LGHNA and CDR2 as YNFKEQ. CDR3 loop: CANSLGAAGASYNEQFF. CDR3 DNA sequence: TGTGCCAACAGCCTGGGGGCAGCTGGTGCCTCCTACAATGAGCAGTTCTTC.

V usage is TRBV6-6 and J usage is TRBJ2-6; D unresolved. Germline lookup yields CDR1 MNHNY and CDR2 SVGAGI (reference sequence). The CDR3 sequence is 16 residues long. The V gene lost 2 bases and the J gene lost 1 base, with 9 bases spanning the gap. CDR3 DNA: TGTGCCAGCAGTTACCCTACGGCATCTGGGGCCAACGTCCTGACTTTC. This sequence encodes CASSYPTASGANVLTF.

This clonotype has more than one count but fewer than ten. The chain has TRBV30 and TRBJ1-2; possibly TRBD1 for D (6 bases). Per germline, CDR1 GTSNPN and CDR2 SVGIG (reference sequence). The CDR3 runs 14 residues. V was cut by 8 bases and J by 0 bases, with 16 bases left in between. CDR3 in DNA: TGTGCCCTCTTACAGGGACTTGCTAACTATGGCTACACCTTC. Encoded protein: CALLQGLANYGYTF.

The J gene is TRBJ2-1, the V gene TRBV9; no clear D gene. Germline V CDR1 and CDR2: SGDLS, YYNGEE. This CDR3 has 15 amino acids. Trimming removed 4 bases at V and 10 bases at J, with 21 bases between. The CDR3 region is CASSTTRNDVREQFF. In DNA, the CDR3 is TGTGCCAGCAGCACTACGCGGAATGACGTGAGGGAGCAGTTCTTC.

This chain connects TRBV4-1 to TRBJ1-2; the D gene is possibly TRBD1 (5 bases). V lost 3 bases, J lost 5 bases, and 22 bases lay in between. This CDR3 region has 17 residues. Germline CDR1 is MGHRA and CDR2 is YSYEKL. The CDR3 sequence: CASSHPIPGTVKYGYTF. The CDR3 DNA reads TGCGCCAGCAGCCACCCAATCCCCGGGACGGTGAAATATGGCTACACCTTC.

This clonotype was observed a few times. The chain carries TRBV27 and TRBJ2-5; D not resolved. CDR3 length: 13 residues. Trimming cost V 10 bases and J 1 base, with 13 bases left between them. Germline V gene sequence: CDR1 MNHEY, CDR2 SMNVEV (reference sequence). CDR3 DNA: TGTGCCACCTCTACTGCCGTCCAAGAGACCCAGTACTTC. It codes for CATSTAVQETQYF.

This chain joins TRBV20-1 and TRBJ2-7, with 10 bases fitting TRBD1. The CDR3 contains 14 residues. Germline-derived CDR1 and CDR2 are DFQATT and SNEGSKA (reference sequence). J gave up 5 bases and V 6 bases, and 10 bases lay outside the gene matches. The CDR3 DNA reads as TGCAGTGCCCTTGCGGGACAGGGGACCCACGAGCAGTACTTC. Translation: CSALAGQGTHEQYF.

This chain uses TRBV7-2 with TRBJ2-3, with TRBD1 identical over 7 bases. This CDR3 region has 14 residues. V lost 6 bases, J lost 1 base, and 4 bases stayed unmatched. The germline V gene encodes CDR1 SGHTA and CDR2 FQGNSA. The CDR3 sequence: CASRRQGGTDTQYF. DNA for the CDR3: TGTGCCAGCAGGAGACAGGGAGGCACAGATACGCAGTATTTT.

Here the CDR3 DNA reads TGCGCCAGCAGCCAAGGGGGACAGGGAGATACGCAGTATTTT. It yields the protein CASSQGGQGDTQYF. The V gene is TRBV4-3, the J gene TRBJ2-3; 9 bases line up with TRBD1. The CDR3 contains 14 residues. V trimming: 1 base; J trimming: 5 bases; junction bases outside the gene matches: 1. Germline V gives CDR1 LGHNA, CDR2 YSLEER.

This sequence joins TRBV29-1 and TRBJ2-1; D perhaps matches TRBD2 (6 bases). V lost 7 bases, J lost 6 bases, and 19 bases lay in between. The CDR3 extends over 14 amino acids. CDR1 is SQVTM, CDR2 ANQGSEA, per germline. CDR3: CSADPGREVNEQFF. As DNA, the CDR3 is TGCAGCGCTGATCCCGGTAGGGAGGTCAATGAGCAGTTCTTC.

This clonotype showed up just a few times. The rearrangement joins TRBV3-1 to TRBJ2-1, with 10 bases matching TRBD2. Trimming at V came to 1 base and at J to 7 bases, leaving 7 bases not matched to a gene. This CDR3 spans 16 amino acids. Germline lookup yields CDR1 LGHDT and CDR2 YNNKEL (reference sequence). As DNA, the CDR3 is TGTGCCAGCAGCCAAGCGGCTAGCGGGGGTTGGAATGAGCAGTTCTTC. Translating gives CASSQAASGGWNEQFF.

This clonotype appeared once. The gene calls are TRBV4-2 and TRBJ2-6; a weak D match, TRBD2 (5 bases). The V end lost 2 bases, the J end lost 4 bases, and 12 bases lay between the germline ends. Germline values: CDR1 LGHNA, CDR2 YNFKEQ. The CDR3 consists of 16 residues. The CDR3 sequence: CASSQPWGAGANVLTF. CDR3 sequence (DNA): TGTGCCAGCAGCCAACCTTGGGGAGCCGGGGCCAACGTCCTGACTTTC.

The chain couples TRBV4-1 to TRBJ1-2; possible D gene TRBD1, 6 bases. Per the germline V gene, CDR1 is MGHRA and CDR2 is YSYEKL. The CDR3 has 15 residues. Deletions cut 4 bases from V and 2 bases from J, with 14 bases between. The CDR3 here is CASSPSQGPNYGYTF. CDR3 nucleotides: TGCGCCAGCAGCCCCTCCCAGGGGCCGAACTATGGCTACACCTTC.

The chain has TRBV7-2 and TRBJ2-1; 7 bases fit TRBD1. V lost 0 bases and J lost 4; bases outside the gene matches: 9. The CDR3 covers 17 residues. Germline CDR1 is SGHTA and CDR2 is FQGNSA. CDR3 sequence reads: CASSLALTGLSYNEQFF. Here the CDR3 DNA reads TGTGCCAGCAGCTTAGCTCTGACAGGGCTCTCTTACAATGAGCAGTTCTTC.

This clonotype was detected only a few times. The chain couples TRBV5-5 to TRBJ2-7; D may be TRBD1 or TRBD2 (5 bases each). There are 14 residues in the CDR3. Germline CDR1 and CDR2: SGHKS and YYEKEE (reference sequence). Trimming removed 4 bases at V and 2 bases at J, with 13 bases between. The CDR3 DNA sequence: TGTGCCAGCAGCGGTAGGGACGGACCCTACGAGCAGTACTTC. Amino acids: CASSGRDGPYEQYF.

The chain employs TRBV6-5 and TRBJ2-5, with D tentatively TRBD1 (5 bases). The tail of the sequence fits TRBJ2-7 better, so the J call may be wrong. This CDR3 is built from 15 residues. The germline V gene encodes CDR1 MNHEY and CDR2 SVGAGI. CDR3 DNA: TGTGCCAGCAGTTACTTCTTAGTAGGGGTAGACGAGCAGTACTTC. It encodes CASSYFLVGVDEQYF.

J is TRBJ1-5 and V is TRBV28; weak D call: TRBD1 (5 bases). Trimming cost V 4 bases and J 6 bases, with 10 bases left between them. Per germline, CDR1 MDHEN and CDR2 SYDVKM. The CDR3 sequence is 13 residues long. This chain's CDR3 is CASSSGGVQPQHF. The DNA of the CDR3 is TGTGCCAGCAGTTCGGGGGGTGTTCAGCCCCAGCATTTT. Looking up the rest from reference TRBV28 and TRBJ1-5 gives the full variable domain: DVKVTQSSRYLVKRTGEKVFLECVQDMDHENMFWYRQDPGLGLRLIYFSYDVKMKEKGDIPEGYSVSREKKERFSLILESASTNQTSMYLCASSSGGVQPQHFGDGTRLSIL.